Listed here are 20 T cell receptor beta chains from one sample, sequenced in a study of blood T cell repertoires in COVID-19. Clones were read by immunoSEQ multiplex PCR, and TCRdb kept only the in-frame ones, dropping some. The sample carries hundreds of thousands of clones, about nine tenths recorded once. Source material: peripheral blood. These receptors were taken from a man aged 50 or older with acute or convalescent COVID-19.

This clone was seen just once. The CDR3 reads CASSQGLQIANYGYTF. CDR3 DNA: TGTGCCAGCAGCCAAGGGCTACAGATAGCTAACTATGGCTACACCTTC. The chain recombines TRBV3-1 (or the pseudogene TRBV3-2) with TRBJ1-2; D is uncertain. Germline V gene data show CDR1 as LGHDT and CDR2 as YNNKEL (reference sequence). This CDR3 is built from 16 residues. The V end was cut by 1 base, the J end by 0 bases, with 12 bases between.

This clone was detected once. The V and J genes are TRBV19 and TRBJ1-5; 9 nucleotides agree with TRBD1. Germline V lookup: CDR1 LNHDA, CDR2 SQIVND (reference sequence). The CDR3 consists of 18 residues. The junction had 10 bases not matched to a gene; V was cut back by 2 bases and J by 2 bases. Here the CDR3 DNA reads TGTGCCAGTAGTATAAGGGCGGGACAGGGAGGACGCAATCAGCCCCAGCATTTT. Translating it yields CASSIRAGQGGRNQPQHF.

The chain employs TRBV19 and TRBJ1-1; D is possibly TRBD1 (6 bases). Trimming stripped 8 bases from V and 0 bases from J, with 22 bases between. The CDR3 sequence is 17 residues long. The germline CDR1 and CDR2 sequences are LNHDA and SQIVND (reference sequence). The CDR3, as DNA: TGTGCCAGTTTGCCGTTGGGCAGGGGAATTTTGAACACTGAAGCTTTCTTT. Its translation is CASLPLGRGILNTEAFF.

The chain has TRBV6-5 and TRBJ1-2; D remains unclear. The CDR3 extends over 13 amino acids. Trimming shortened V by 6 bases and J by 1 base, and 9 bases separated the two germline ends. CDR1 is MNHEY and CDR2 is SVGAGI in the germline V gene. The CDR3 reads CASSIQLNYGYTF. CDR3 in DNA: TGTGCCAGCAGCATACAGCTTAACTATGGCTACACCTTC.

This chain joins TRBV6-7 and TRBJ2-1, with 8 positions matching TRBD1. TRBV6-7 is known as an ORF, though its function is uncertain. The V gene end was trimmed by 2 bases and the J gene end by 5 bases; junction bases not matched to a gene: 5. This CDR3 is built from 15 residues. The chain's CDR3 is CASSYRTGTDNEQFF. CDR3 coding DNA: TGTGCCAGCAGTTACCGGACAGGGACGGACAATGAGCAGTTCTTC.

V gene TRBV11-3 combines with J gene TRBJ2-1, with D maybe TRBD2 (5 bases). This CDR3 is built from 13 residues. Germline loops: CDR1 SGHNT, CDR2 YENEEA. V shed 2 bases and J shed 7 bases, with 9 bases lying between them. The CDR3 DNA follows: TGTGCCAGCAGCTTAAACTGGAGGAATGAGCAGTTCTTC. This gives the protein CASSLNWRNEQFF.

V gene TRBV7-6 combines with J gene TRBJ2-2; 7 nucleotides agree with TRBD1. The CDR3 has 15 amino acids. The germline V gene has CDR1 SGHVS and CDR2 FNYEAQ. The junction had 8 bases not matched to a gene; V was cut back by 5 bases and J by 5 bases. CDR3 in DNA: TGTGCCAGCAGCCTCGACAGGGTGGAGACCGGGGAGCTGTTTTTT. This sequence encodes CASSLDRVETGELFF.

CDR3 DNA sequence: TGTGCCAGCAGCCAAGATTGGACTTACGAGCAGTACTTC. As protein: CASSQDWTYEQYF. V and J are TRBV4-2 and TRBJ2-7, with a weak D call TRBD2 (5 bases). V was cut by 0 bases and J by 4 bases, with 7 bases left in between. The CDR3 extends over 13 amino acids. Germline-derived CDR1 and CDR2 are LGHNA and YNFKEQ.

V is TRBV5-1 and J is TRBJ1-2, with 7 bases fitting TRBD1. The germline CDR1 and CDR2 sequences are SGHRS and YFSETQ. This CDR3 region has 13 residues. J gave up 10 bases and V 4 bases, and 10 bases lay outside the gene matches. As DNA, the CDR3 is TGCGCCAGCAGCCCACCCCGGGACAGAGACTACACCTTC. Protein sequence: CASSPPRDRDYTF.

The genes are TRBV6-5 and TRBJ1-1, with 8 bases identical to TRBD1. J gave up 11 bases and V 1 base, and 12 bases lay outside the gene matches. CDR1 is MNHEY, CDR2 SVGAGI, per germline. The CDR3 contains 15 residues. CDR3 DNA sequence: TGTGCCAGCAGTTACTACAGGACAGGGCCGAGAGAGGCTTTCTTT. Its protein product is CASSYYRTGPREAFF.

In this sample, this clone turned up a few times. The gene calls are TRBV6-6 and TRBJ1-1; D call uncertain. The length of the CDR3 is 14 residues. Trimming took off 1 base at V and 3 bases at J, with 9 bases between the two ends. Germline CDR1 reads MNHNY; CDR2 reads SVGAGI (reference sequence). The CDR3 loop is CASSYYGSDTEAFF. The DNA of the CDR3 is TGTGCCAGCAGTTACTACGGGTCGGACACTGAAGCTTTCTTT.

This clone was seen once. This rearrangement joins TRBV20-1 to TRBJ1-2; D perhaps matches TRBD1 (5 bases). The CDR3 is 12 amino acids. Looked up from germline, CDR1 is DFQATT and CDR2 is SNEGSKA (reference sequence). The V end lost 3 bases, the J end lost 11 bases, and 16 bases lay between the germline ends. The chain's CDR3 is CSASRGDRGYTF. CDR3 nucleotide sequence: TGCAGTGCTAGTCGGGGGGATCGGGGATACACCTTC.

CDR3 loop: CASSTRQGGNTEAFF. The CDR3 region has the DNA TGTGCCAGCAGTACCCGACAGGGTGGGAACACTGAAGCTTTCTTT. This chain joins TRBV6-5 and TRBJ1-1; 7 nucleotides line up with TRBD1. The CDR3 is made up of 15 amino acids. Germline V CDR1 and CDR2: MNHEY, SVGAGI. V shed 5 bases and J 1 base; nucleotides not matched to a gene: 7.

The chain employs TRBV19 and TRBJ1-1; D unresolved. The ends were cut back, 4 bases at V and 5 bases at J, with 17 bases in the middle. Germline CDR1 LNHDA, CDR2 SQIVND (reference sequence). This CDR3 has 15 residues. CDR3 in DNA: TGTGCCAGTAGTAGCCCTTTGTCGGGAGTGACTGAAGCTTTCTTT. Its translation is CASSSPLSGVTEAFF.

In this sample, this clone turned up once. The rearrangement links TRBV9 to TRBJ1-2, with TRBD1 matching over 8 bases. Germline lookup yields CDR1 SGDLS and CDR2 YYNGEE. The CDR3 is 20 amino acids. V dropped 3 bases and J dropped 2; count of bases not matched to a gene: 21. CDR3 loop: CASSGTGTGIPSFTNYGYTF. In nucleotides, the CDR3 is TGTGCCAGCAGCGGGACCGGGACAGGCATACCGTCCTTTACCAACTATGGCTACACCTTC.

In this sample, this clone turned up once. This chain links TRBV3-1 (or the pseudogene TRBV3-2) with TRBJ2-3, with TRBD2 identical over 15 bases. Looked up from germline, CDR1 is LGHDT and CDR2 is YNNKEL (reference sequence). The V segment lost 4 bases and the J segment 2 bases; nucleotides outside the gene matches: 7. The CDR3 consists of 18 residues. Here the CDR3 reads CASSPGLAGGLYTDTQYF. For the CDR3, the DNA is TGTGCCAGCAGCCCTGGACTAGCGGGGGGGCTTTACACAGATACGCAGTATTTT.

The V and J genes are TRBV4-1 and TRBJ1-2, with D possibly being TRBD1 (5 bases). V lost 2 bases and J 5 bases, leaving 12 bases between the germline ends. Per germline, CDR1 MGHRA and CDR2 YSYEKL. This CDR3 region has 14 residues. In nucleotides, the CDR3 is TGCGCCAGCAGCCAAAGCGGGGCGAGGTATGGCTACACCTTC. This gives the protein CASSQSGARYGYTF.

The CDR3 here is CSASYGTANYEQYF. In DNA form, the CDR3 reads TGCAGTGCTAGTTACGGGACAGCAAACTACGAGCAGTACTTC. The rearrangement joins TRBV20-1 to TRBJ2-7; 7 bases line up with TRBD1. The CDR3 is 14 residues long. V lost 3 bases and J lost 3; bases outside the gene matches: 8. CDR1 and CDR2 from the germline V gene are DFQATT and SNEGSKA (reference sequence).

The chain is built from TRBV7-6 and TRBJ2-2, with a tentative D call TRBD1 (5 bases). The CDR3 has 13 residues. Deletions cut 5 bases from V and 6 bases from J, with 10 bases between. Germline CDR1 and CDR2: SGHVS and FNYEAQ. The CDR3, as DNA: TGTGCCAGCAGCCTCAGGGTCCCCGGGGAGCTGTTTTTT. Translating gives CASSLRVPGELFF.

J is TRBJ2-3 and V is TRBV13; D may be TRBD2 (7 bases). Germline CDR1 is PRHDT and CDR2 is FYEKMQ (reference sequence). Trimming left V 4 bases short and J 4 bases short, with 18 bases between. The CDR3 has 16 residues. The CDR3 DNA is TGTGCCAGCAGCTCCAGGCGGGGGCGTTTGGCAGATACGCAGTATTTT. This sequence encodes CASSSRRGRLADTQYF.